The 24 T cell receptor beta chains reported below all come from one sample, sequenced in a study of blood T cells in healthy people across ages. Combining a sample-barcoded 5' primer with a J-beta primer mix, a second PCR ran for roughly 7 to 12 cycles. TCRdb reanalysed the 5' RACE reads using MiXCR and keeps one entry per CDR3 protein. Here the sample spans 1.5 million to 2 million distinct CDR3 sequences, about 50% being singletons. Sequencing input: blood. The origin of the receptors is a woman in her forties in good health.

This chain joins TRBV24-1 and TRBJ1-2; 7 bases align to TRBD1. The CDR3 is 17 residues long. J gave up 6 bases and V 2 bases, and 14 bases lay outside the gene matches. The V gene's germline CDR1 is KGHDR and CDR2 SFDVKD. CDR3 loop: CATSDSPGQRGHHGYTF. CDR3 coding DNA: TGTGCCACCAGTGATTCTCCTGGGCAAAGGGGGCATCATGGCTACACCTTC.

This clonotype has only a few counts. This chain links TRBV6-5 with TRBJ1-5; D not resolved. The germline V gene has CDR1 MNHEY and CDR2 SVGAGI. CDR3 size: 13 residues. V lost 5 bases and J lost 3, with 8 bases in between. CDR3 sequence reads: CASSPWANQPQHF. CDR3 nucleotide sequence: TGTGCCAGCAGTCCCTGGGCCAATCAGCCCCAGCATTTT.

V gene TRBV6-6 combines with J gene TRBJ1-2, with a possible D match to TRBD1 (6 bases). The ends were cut back, 1 base at V and 0 bases at J, with 15 bases in the middle. Germline lookup yields CDR1 MNHNY and CDR2 SVGAGI (reference sequence). The CDR3 spans 17 residues. CDR3 bases: TGTGCCAGCAGTTACTATATGGGGGCCTCAGCTAACTATGGCTACACCTTC. Amino acid sequence: CASSYYMGASANYGYTF.

This chain connects TRBV20-1 to TRBJ1-6; the D is unclear. V lost 5 bases and J 6 bases, leaving 14 bases between the germline ends. This CDR3 comprises 14 residues. Germline V lookup: CDR1 DFQATT, CDR2 SNEGSKA (reference sequence). The CDR3 sequence: CSAPGDYGNSPLHF. DNA for the CDR3: TGCAGTGCTCCAGGAGATTATGGTAATTCACCCCTCCACTTT.

The rearrangement links TRBV29-1 to TRBJ2-3, with 10 bases identical to TRBD1. After removal of 6 bases from V and 3 bases from J, the junction contained 6 bases not matched to a gene. CDR3 size: 14 residues. Germline V gene sequence: CDR1 SQVTM, CDR2 ANQGSEA. In nucleotides, the CDR3 is TGCAGCGTCAGACAGGGGGCGACTACAGATACGCAGTATTTT. This codes for CSVRQGATTDTQYF.

This clonotype occurred a few times. The rearrangement uses TRBV7-9 and TRBJ2-5; D not certain. CDR1 and CDR2 from the germline V gene are SEHNR and FQNEAQ (reference sequence). V lost 5 bases and J 2 bases, leaving 9 bases between the germline ends. This CDR3 region has 13 residues. The CDR3 protein is CASSPLTQETQYF. The CDR3 DNA sequence: TGTGCCAGCAGCCCCCTCACACAAGAGACCCAGTACTTC.

The chain carries TRBV7-9 and TRBJ1-1; TRBD1 matches 11 bases. The CDR3 extends over 15 amino acids. Germline V lookup: CDR1 SEHNR, CDR2 FQNEAQ (reference sequence). V shed 5 bases and J 1 base; nucleotides not matched to a gene: 3. For the CDR3, the DNA is TGTGCCAGCAGCGATGGGACAGGGGGGAACACTGAAGCTTTCTTT. Translation: CASSDGTGGNTEAFF.

Here the CDR3 DNA reads TGTGCCAGCAAGACTGAAGCGTTTAATGAAGCTTTCTTT. Translated: CASKTEAFNEAFF. This rearrangement joins TRBV6-1 to TRBJ1-1; D is unclear. The germline V gene has CDR1 MNHNS and CDR2 SASEGT. This CDR3 has 13 residues. The V gene lost 7 bases and the J gene lost 7 bases, with 16 bases spanning the gap.

The chain is built from TRBV11-2 and TRBJ2-6; D is possibly TRBD1 (6 bases). The ends were cut back, 3 bases at V and 0 bases at J, with 12 bases in the middle. The germline V gene has CDR1 SGHAT and CDR2 FQNNGV. The CDR3 has 17 residues. The CDR3 reads CASSFGRDNSGANVLTF. The DNA for the CDR3 is TGTGCCAGCAGCTTTGGCAGGGACAACTCTGGGGCCAACGTCCTGACTTTC.

The rearrangement uses TRBV10-3 and TRBJ2-1; TRBD1 aligns across 10 bases. V lost 4 bases, J lost 5 bases, and 11 bases stayed unmatched. Germline lookup yields CDR1 ENHRY and CDR2 SYGVKD. The CDR3 totals 17 residues. The CDR3 DNA is TGTGCCATCAGTGGCCGTTCTGACAGGGGGCTTGACAATGAGCAGTTCTTC. Translation: CAISGRSDRGLDNEQFF.

This clonotype came up a few times. The chain couples TRBV12-3 or TRBV12-4 to TRBJ2-7; D may be TRBD2 (6 bases). This CDR3 comprises 15 residues. The V end lost 5 bases, the J end lost 5 bases, and 19 bases lay between the germline ends. CDR3 in amino acids: CASSPSSGTSHEQYF. In nucleotides, the CDR3 is TGTGCCAGCAGTCCATCCTCCGGGACTTCACACGAGCAGTACTTC.

This rearrangement joins TRBV12-3 or TRBV12-4 to TRBJ2-3; 8 nucleotides align to TRBD2. V was pared by 3 bases and J by 0 bases, with 8 bases of the junction left unmatched. There are 17 residues in the CDR3. The CDR3 sequence is CASSFRGGPASTDTQYF. The CDR3 DNA is TGTGCCAGCAGTTTTCGGGGGGGACCCGCCAGCACAGATACGCAGTATTTT.

The chain couples TRBV7-2 to TRBJ1-4; D uncertain. This CDR3 is built from 15 residues. Germline-derived CDR1 and CDR2 are SGHTA and FQGNSA. V was pared by 4 bases and J by 0 bases, with 9 bases between. The CDR3 loop is CASSWRGSTNEKLFF. The CDR3, as DNA: TGTGCCAGCAGCTGGCGAGGGTCAACTAATGAAAAACTGTTTTTT.

This clonotype was detected only once. The chain recombines TRBV6-6 with TRBJ2-5, with 7 bases identical to TRBD1. The germline CDR1 and CDR2 sequences are MNHNY and SVGAGI (reference sequence). V was pared by 6 bases and J by 11 bases, with 18 bases of the junction left unmatched. The CDR3 sequence is 15 residues long. CDR3 in DNA: TGTGCCAGCAGCCCCGGGACAGAGGCCTACAATGAGCAGTACTTC. Translated: CASSPGTEAYNEQYF.

V gene TRBV7-2 combines with J gene TRBJ2-3; TRBD1 matches 9 bases. This CDR3 is 20 amino acids long. With 5 bases clipped from V and 1 base from J, the junction kept 19 bases outside the gene matches. The germline gives CDR1 SGHTA, CDR2 FQGNSA. In nucleotides, the CDR3 is TGTGCCAGCAGCCCGAAACCCTACGGGACAGGGAGAATTGGCACAGATACGCAGTATTTT. Protein sequence: CASSPKPYGTGRIGTDTQYF.

The chain employs TRBV7-9 and TRBJ1-2, with TRBD1 as a possible D gene (6 bases). The germline CDR1 and CDR2 sequences are SEHNR and FQNEAQ (reference sequence). This CDR3 region has 16 residues. V was clipped by 7 bases and J by 8 bases, with 26 bases between them. This CDR3 is CASTCRDTQRWGGYTF. DNA for the CDR3: TGTGCCAGCACATGCCGGGACACTCAGCGATGGGGGGGCTACACCTTC.

The gene calls are TRBV7-2 and TRBJ1-6; D remains ambiguous. With 0 bases removed from V and 9 bases from J, the gap between germline ends came to 12 bases. Germline V CDR1 and CDR2: SGHTA, FQGNSA. The CDR3 length is 15 residues. As DNA, the CDR3 is TGTGCCAGCAGCTTAGCGGGAAGTTCAGTTTCACCCCTCCACTTT. Translated: CASSLAGSSVSPLHF.

This clonotype appeared a single time. The V call is TRBV24-1, the J call TRBJ2-7; the match to TRBD2 covers 8 bases. The length of the CDR3 is 15 residues. Germline CDR1 and CDR2: KGHDR and SFDVKD. Trimming at V came to 6 bases and at J to 7 bases, leaving 13 bases not matched to a gene. CDR3 amino acids: CATSQLAASYNEQYF. The CDR3, as DNA: TGTGCCACCAGTCAACTAGCGGCTTCCTACAATGAGCAGTACTTC.

In its sample, this clonotype was seen once. The chain couples TRBV29-1 to TRBJ1-5; tentatively, D is TRBD1 (6 bases). Germline-derived CDR1 and CDR2 are SQVTM and ANQGSEA. This CDR3 is built from 14 residues. V lost 3 bases and J 0 bases, leaving 9 bases between the germline ends. The CDR3 loop reads CSVDGGPSNQPQHF. CDR3 nucleotide sequence: TGCAGCGTTGACGGGGGGCCTAGCAATCAGCCCCAGCATTTT.

The chain links TRBV10-3 to TRBJ2-1, with D tentatively TRBD2 (7 bases). Germline V lookup: CDR1 ENHRY, CDR2 SYGVKD. The CDR3 consists of 14 residues. The V gene lost 2 bases and the J gene lost 10 bases, with 15 bases spanning the gap. The chain's CDR3 is CAISEASTGGEQFF. DNA of the CDR3: TGTGCCATCAGTGAGGCGAGTACGGGGGGCGAGCAGTTCTTC.

V usage is TRBV5-1 and J usage is TRBJ2-5; D is ambiguous. V dropped 0 bases and J dropped 2 bases, with 14 bases sitting between them. Germline CDR1 reads SGHRS; CDR2 reads YFSETQ. The CDR3 is 16 residues long. The CDR3 reads CASSLGWARVQETQYF. The CDR3 nucleotides read TGCGCCAGCAGCTTGGGATGGGCCCGCGTACAAGAGACCCAGTACTTC.

CDR3 sequence reads: CASSAGAHNYGYTF. CDR3 nucleotides: TGTGCCAGCAGTGCAGGGGCCCATAACTATGGCTACACCTTC. The chain has TRBV25-1 and TRBJ1-2; tentative D call: TRBD1 (6 bases). Looked up from germline, CDR1 is MGHDK and CDR2 is SYGVNS. The CDR3 extends over 14 amino acids. V was clipped by 4 bases and J by 1 base, with 10 bases between them.

This chain uses TRBV2 with TRBJ2-5, with 7 bases identical to TRBD1. This CDR3 contains 15 residues. Germline CDR1 reads SNHLY; CDR2 reads FYNNEI. The J segment lost 5 bases and the V segment lost 8 bases, leaving 14 bases of the junction unmatched. CDR3 nucleotide sequence: TGTGCCAGCGATCCAGGGACAGCCTCGGGGGAGACCCAGTACTTC. Encoded protein: CASDPGTASGETQYF.

This chain uses TRBV27 with TRBJ2-7; 8 positions match TRBD1. This CDR3 has 14 residues. Germline CDR1 is MNHEY and CDR2 is SMNVEV (reference sequence). Trimming cost V 6 bases and J 3 bases; bases outside gene matches: 7. The CDR3 reads CASRPGQVLYEQYF. In nucleotides, the CDR3 is TGTGCCAGCAGACCGGGACAGGTCCTCTACGAGCAGTACTTC.